The 5 T cell receptor beta chains below come from one sample, sequenced in a study of cytomegalovirus exposure and HLA in healthy donors. The repertoire was sequenced with immunoSEQ multiplex PCR; TCRdb's copy has only in-frame clones and lacks some. Found here are roughly 120,000 clones, about 93% of them singletons; the top ten hold less than 1.5%. What was sequenced was PBMCs. The receptor source for this set is a woman between 18 and 30 years old in good health and CMV-seronegative.

This chain connects TRBV28 to TRBJ2-7; D might be TRBD1 (6 bases). The germline V gene encodes CDR1 MDHEN and CDR2 SYDVKM. This CDR3 region has 12 residues. Between the trimmed V and J ends, which lost 6 bases and 5 bases, there was a span of 11 bases. CDR3 residues: CASRRTVHEQYF. In DNA form, the CDR3 reads TGTGCCAGCAGGCGGACAGTCCACGAGCAGTACTTC. The variable domain in full, completed from reference TRBV28 and TRBJ2-7, reads DVKVTQSSRYLVKRTGEKVFLECVQDMDHENMFWYRQDPGLGLRLIYFSYDVKMKEKGDIPEGYSVSREKKERFSLILESASTNQTSMYLCASRRTVHEQYFGPGTRLTVT.

The chain joins TRBV9 to TRBJ2-1; 15 positions match TRBD2. Per the germline V gene, CDR1 is SGDLS and CDR2 is YYNGEE. The length of the CDR3 is 19 residues. J was trimmed by 2 bases and V by 3 bases; bases with no gene match: 9. CDR3 loop: CASSGGLAGGRGPYNEQFF. CDR3 DNA sequence: TGTGCCAGCAGCGGTGGACTAGCGGGAGGGAGGGGTCCCTACAATGAGCAGTTCTTC.

This rearrangement joins TRBV7-9 to TRBJ1-4; D is perhaps TRBD1 (5 bases). V gave up 4 bases and J gave up 8 bases, with 14 bases separating them. This CDR3 comprises 14 residues. Germline-derived CDR1 and CDR2 are SEHNR and FQNEAQ (reference sequence). The chain's CDR3 is CASSSTGLGEKLFF. CDR3 DNA sequence: TGTGCCAGCAGCTCCACGGGACTCGGAGAAAAACTGTTTTTT.

The J gene is TRBJ1-1, the V gene TRBV9; the D is unclear. The germline CDR1 and CDR2 sequences are SGDLS and YYNGEE. Trimming left V 0 bases short and J 10 bases short, with 10 bases between. The CDR3 length is 12 residues. In nucleotides, the CDR3 is TGTGCCAGCAGCGTAGTTGAGGGTGCAGCTTTCTTT. It is translated as CASSVVEGAAFF.

This chain connects TRBV6-1 to TRBJ1-1, with no clear D. Germline loops: CDR1 MNHNS, CDR2 SASEGT. The CDR3 covers 12 residues. V was pared by 7 bases and J by 0 bases, with 6 bases between. The CDR3 DNA reads as TGTGCCAGCATTGACGTGAACACTGAAGCTTTCTTT. Translating it yields CASIDVNTEAFF.